A selection of T cell receptor beta chains follows, all from one sample in a study of blood T cells in healthy people across ages. TCRdb fed the 5' RACE reads into MiXCR, producing one record per CDR3 protein. This sample carries 790,000 or so distinct CDR3 sequences, approximately 53% of them seen once, and the ten largest clones take around 24%. The sequencing input was blood. The receptor source for this set is a man in his forties in good health. Each CDR3 is given with its conserved first and last residue. A D gene is named only where the DNA matches it firmly. Part of the rows lack a size; the others show once, few, many or a class for expanded clones.

abundance,j_gene,d_gene,len,v_gene,CDR3nt,CDR3aa
-,TRBJ2-7,-,14,TRBV7-2,TGTGCCAGCAGCTTAGTTCGGGGTACCTACGAGCAGTACTTC,CASSLVRGTYEQYF
-,TRBJ2-7,-,15,TRBV9,TGTGCCAGCAGCGGGCCGGGACCCAGCTCCTACGAGCAGTACTTC,CASSGPGPSSYEQYF
-,TRBJ2-3,TRBD2,17,TRBV6-1,TGTGCCAGCAGCCGCATAGGTAGCGGGATTAGCACAGATACGCAGTATTTT,CASSRIGSGISTDTQYF
few,TRBJ1-5,-,13,TRBV28,TGTGCCAGTAGAGGGGTTGGCAATCAGCCCCAGCATTTT,CASRGVGNQPQHF
few,TRBJ2-7,-,14,TRBV12-3/TRBV12-4,TGTGCCAGCAGCCAGGACTGGCGCGGTTACGAGCAGTACTTC,CASSQDWRGYEQYF
-,TRBJ1-2,-,15,TRBV6-5,TGTGCCAGCAGTTACTCGGGGGGCAAGGGCTATGGCTACACCTTC,CASSYSGGKGYGYTF
-,TRBJ2-2,TRBD1,17,TRBV9,TGTGCCAGCAGCTCAGTCGAGGGGACAGGCTACACCGGGGAGCTGTTTTTT,CASSSVEGTGYTGELFF
-,TRBJ2-3,TRBD2,16,TRBV5-1,TGCGCCAGCAGCTTACCCCCGGGGGGGGGCACAGATACGCAGTATTTT,CASSLPPGGGTDTQYF
-,TRBJ1-5,-,12,TRBV28,TGTGCCAGCAGAGCGGGTGCGGGGCCCCAGCATTTT,CASRAGAGPQHF
-,TRBJ2-1,TRBD2,16,TRBV9,TGTGCCAGCACCCGAAGACTAGCGGGAGCCGACAATGAGCAGTTCTTC,CASTRRLAGADNEQFF
few,TRBJ2-3,-,16,TRBV7-3,TGTGCCAGCAGCCCACTGACAGAGACTAGCACAGATACGCAGTATTTT,CASSPLTETSTDTQYF
few,TRBJ2-3,-,14,TRBV4-1,TGCGCCAGCAGCCAAGGGGGTTTGGCCGATGCGCAGTATTTT,CASSQGGLADAQYF
-,TRBJ2-1,-,15,TRBV24-1,TGTGCCACCAGTGCTACCAAGACTGCCTACAATGAGCAGTTCTTC,CATSATKTAYNEQFF
-,TRBJ2-1,-,16,TRBV11-3,TGTGCCAGCAGCCAAGGGTTCAGGGCAGTTTACAATGAGCAGTTCTTC,CASSQGFRAVYNEQFF
-,TRBJ2-7,-,13,TRBV6-5,TGTGCCAGCAGTGACTCCGAGGGTTACGAGCAGTACTTC,CASSDSEGYEQYF
-,TRBJ2-1,TRBD1,16,TRBV28,TGTGCCAGCAGTTTGGGGACAGGGGGCTCGGGTTCCGGGCAGTTCTTC,CASSLGTGGSGSGQFF
-,TRBJ2-5,TRBD1,15,TRBV5-1,TGCGCCAGCAGGCAACAGGGGGGTCCCCAAGAGACCCAGTACTTC,CASRQQGGPQETQYF
-,TRBJ2-3,-,12,TRBV28,TGTGCCAGCAGTTGGGTTTGGGATACGCAGTATTTT,CASSWVWDTQYF
-,TRBJ1-6,-,14,TRBV27,TGTGCCAGCAGGACGGGCAGGGATAATTCACCCCTCCACTTT,CASRTGRDNSPLHF
few,TRBJ2-7,-,15,TRBV5-1,TGCGCCAGCAGCTACGGAAACGGTGAAACCTACGAGCAGTACTTC,CASSYGNGETYEQYF
few,TRBJ2-7,-,11,TRBV29-1,TGCAGCGTTGAGTCTGCCTACGAGCAGTACTTC,CSVESAYEQYF
-,TRBJ1-2,TRBD1,13,TRBV29-1,TGCAGCGTCCCCCGGGACAGCTTCTATGGCTACACCTTC,CSVPRDSFYGYTF
-,TRBJ2-7,-,15,TRBV19,TGTGCCAGTAGTCCCGGGCTGGGGCGAACCCACGAGCAGTACTTC,CASSPGLGRTHEQYF
few,TRBJ2-6,-,16,TRBV7-2,TGTGCCAGCAGCTTAAGAATCGGGACCGGGGCCAACGTCCTGACTTTC,CASSLRIGTGANVLTF
-,TRBJ2-5,-,16,TRBV4-3,TGCGCCAGCAGCCAAGATTCGCTAGAAATAGTGAATGAGCAGTACTTC,CASSQDSLEIVNEQYF
-,TRBJ2-1,TRBD1,15,TRBV20-1,TGCAGTGCTAGAGTAAGACAGGGGCTCCACAATGAGCAGTTCTTC,CSARVRQGLHNEQFF
-,TRBJ2-1,TRBD2,14,TRBV7-9,TGTGCCAGCAGCGACCGGGGGGGTGCCGATGAGCAGTTCTTC,CASSDRGGADEQFF
-,TRBJ2-2,TRBD2,16,TRBV7-2,TGTGCCAGCAGCGGTACTAGCGCCTCGAACACCGGGGAGCTGTTTTTT,CASSGTSASNTGELFF
-,TRBJ2-3,-,17,TRBV7-8,TGTGCCAGCAGCTCTCCCTCCCGGGCAACTAGCACAGATACGCAGTATTTT,CASSSPSRATSTDTQYF
-,TRBJ2-1,TRBD2,16,TRBV7-3,TGTGCCAGCAGCTCCCCTAGCGGAGTAGCCTACAATGAGCAGTTCTTC,CASSSPSGVAYNEQFF
once,TRBJ2-4,TRBD1,16,TRBV18,TGTGCCAGCTCACCTATCAGGGGGCCAGCCAAAAACATTCAGTACTTC,CASSPIRGPAKNIQYF
once,TRBJ1-2,-,12,TRBV24-1,TGTGCCACCAGTGCGGGGGATCATGACTACACCTTC,CATSAGDHDYTF